The source of this T cell receptor beta chain is a study of cytomegalovirus exposure and HLA in healthy donors. Donors in the study were healthy people who gave bone marrow. The CDR3 is 15 amino acids. Study-wide points: According to a later analysis, donors in an Asian-associated ancestry cluster reportedly had fewer N-insertions than the roughly 670-donor mean. Associated with HLA alleles at 0.05 false discovery rate in a later analysis were 16,951 TCR beta sequences.

As concerns this clone: What it recognizes is unknown.

The PCR used 60 Vbeta and 13 Jbeta primers. Libraries were prepared by immunoSEQ multiplex PCR; TCRdb keeps only in-frame clonotypes and omits some of them. Among 200,000 to 250,000 clones listed, 70% to 80% were seen once. The specimen was PBMCs. The chain links TRBV21-1 to TRBJ1-5; the table's D gene call, TRBD1, was not cross checked with the DNA. TRBV21-1 is annotated as a pseudogene. This TCR came from a girl aged 2-10 years in good health and CMV-seronegative. CDR3 region: CASSLTGRGNQPQHF. CDR3 bases: TGTGCCAGCAGCCTCACCGGCAGGGGTAATCAGCCCCAGCATTTT.